The entry below gives a single TCR beta chain sequence along with its context. Antigen: not known. This entry belongs to a study of T cells expressing NK-cell markers. Study-wide background: Obtained from sorted CD3+CD56+NKG2C+, CD3+CD56+NKG2C- and CD3+CD56-NKG2C+ T cells were the TCR beta repertoires. Seven sequenced donors out of eight were HCMV-seropositive, one seronegative. Study-wide results and caveats: Dominant NKG2C+ clonotypes accounted for roughly 1.0-7.0% of CD8+ T cells in a handful of donors.

The authors generated TCR beta cDNA through 5'RACE template switching with UMIs. TCRdb reprocessed the 5' RACE reads and reports one entry per CDR3 protein, with no DNA. The sample's table shows 400,000 to 450,000 distinct CDR3 sequences. The length of the CDR3 is 15 residues. The chain recombines TRBV12-3 or TRBV12-4 with TRBJ2-5; TCRdb outputs TRBD1, but without DNA this stays unchecked. The TCR originated in a woman aged 18-70 years in good health. Sequencing used blood T cells: a sorted CD56 or NKG2C T cell subset, CD4+ or CD8+ T cells, or bulk PBMC T cells (not recorded which). The CDR3 loop is CASSLSGDGVGTQYF.